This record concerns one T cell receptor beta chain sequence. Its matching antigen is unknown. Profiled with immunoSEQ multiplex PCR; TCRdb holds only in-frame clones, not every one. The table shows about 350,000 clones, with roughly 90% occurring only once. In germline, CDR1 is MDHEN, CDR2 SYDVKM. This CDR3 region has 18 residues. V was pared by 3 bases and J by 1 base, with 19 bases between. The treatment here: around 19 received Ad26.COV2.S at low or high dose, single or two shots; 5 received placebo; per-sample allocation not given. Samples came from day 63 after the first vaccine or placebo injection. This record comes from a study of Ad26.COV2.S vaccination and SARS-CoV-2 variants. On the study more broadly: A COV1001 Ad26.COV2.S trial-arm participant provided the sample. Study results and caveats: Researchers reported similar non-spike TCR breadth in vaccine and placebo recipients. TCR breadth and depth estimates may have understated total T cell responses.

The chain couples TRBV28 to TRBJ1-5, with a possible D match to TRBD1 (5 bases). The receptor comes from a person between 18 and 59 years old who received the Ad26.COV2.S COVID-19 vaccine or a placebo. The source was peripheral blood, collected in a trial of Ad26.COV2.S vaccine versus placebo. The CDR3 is CASSLGGFLKGSNQPQHF. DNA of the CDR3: TGTGCCAGCAGTTTGGGTGGGTTCCTCAAGGGGAGCAATCAGCCCCAGCATTTT.